The 20 T cell receptor beta chains reported below all come from one sample, sequenced in a study of blood T cell repertoires in COVID-19. The table came from immunoSEQ multiplex PCR; TCRdb's copy has only in-frame clones and leaves some out. The table records roughly 100,000 clones, 88% of them present only once. Sequenced material: peripheral blood. All receptors derive from a woman of 80 years or more with active COVID-19.

This clone was picked up a small number of times. The genes are TRBV7-7 and TRBJ1-3; 7 positions agree with TRBD1. The CDR3 loop spans 15 amino acids. V was pared by 1 base and J by 7 bases, with 7 bases of the junction left unmatched. From germline, CDR1 is SSHAT and CDR2 FNYEAQ (reference sequence). CDR3 nucleotides: TGTGCCAGCAGCTTAGGGGACAGCAAACTTAACACCATATATTTT. It is translated as CASSLGDSKLNTIYF.

The CDR3 loop reads CASSEARTGRSAEKLFF. For the CDR3, the DNA is TGTGCCAGCAGTGAAGCTCGAACGGGAAGGAGTGCGGAAAAACTGTTTTTT. The chain has TRBV6-1 and TRBJ1-4, with unresolved D. This CDR3 comprises 17 residues. The V end lost 0 bases, the J end lost 8 bases, and 19 bases lay between the germline ends. The germline V gene has CDR1 MNHNS and CDR2 SASEGT.

The rearrangement joins TRBV28 to TRBJ1-1, with unresolved D. CDR1 MDHEN and CDR2 SYDVKM come from the germline V gene. CDR3 length equals 11 residues. V lost 8 bases to trimming and J lost 8 bases, with 12 bases between them. The CDR3 here is CASGSPGEAFF. The CDR3 bases are TGTGCCAGCGGAAGCCCGGGGGAAGCTTTCTTT.

The genes are TRBV5-1 and TRBJ2-3; 8 nucleotides line up with TRBD2. Germline CDR1 is SGHRS and CDR2 is YFSETQ. The J segment lost 1 base and the V segment lost 7 bases, leaving 2 bases of the junction unmatched. This CDR3 is built from 13 residues. This CDR3 reads CASLGLGTDTQYF. The CDR3 nucleotides are TGCGCCAGCCTGGGACTAGGCACAGATACGCAGTATTTT. Supplemented by reference TRBV5-1 and TRBJ2-3, the full variable domain reads KAGVTQTPRYLIKTRGQQVTLSCSPISGHRSVSWYQQTPGQGLQFLFEYFSETQRNKGNFPGRFSGRQFSNSRSEMNVSTLELGDSALYLCASLGLGTDTQYFGPGTRLTVL.

CDR3 sequence reads: CASSLVAVGELFF. CDR3 in DNA: TGTGCCAGCAGTCTAGTAGCGGTCGGGGAGCTGTTTTTT. The chain joins TRBV6-2 or TRBV6-3 to TRBJ2-2; the D gene is possibly TRBD2 (6 bases). CDR3 size: 13 residues. V was trimmed by 5 bases and J by 7 bases, leaving 11 bases between them. Germline assignment: CDR1 MNHEY and CDR2 SVGEGT.

This chain joins TRBV7-8 and TRBJ1-5; D is undetermined. The CDR3 totals 13 residues. The V end lost 6 bases, the J end lost 9 bases, and 15 bases lay between the germline ends. CDR1 is SGHVS, CDR2 FQNEAQ, per germline. CDR3 residues: CASSYRPVSPQHF. The DNA of the CDR3 is TGTGCCAGCAGTTACAGACCTGTGTCGCCCCAGCATTTT.

This clone was picked up a small number of times. The chain is built from TRBV7-2 and TRBJ2-7; maybe TRBD2 (5 bases). Per the germline V gene, CDR1 is SGHTA and CDR2 is FQGNSA. Trimming cost V 6 bases and J 7 bases, with 22 bases left between them. The CDR3 is 15 amino acids. CDR3 sequence: CASRDWAAPLREQYF. CDR3 in DNA: TGTGCCAGCAGGGACTGGGCGGCCCCCCTTAGGGAGCAGTACTTC.

This chain connects TRBV10-3 to TRBJ2-1; 7 positions match TRBD2. This CDR3 has 15 amino acids. V was pared by 2 bases and J by 0 bases, with 1 base of the junction left unmatched. Germline V gives CDR1 ENHRY, CDR2 SYGVKD. CDR3 in amino acids: CAISEAGDSYNEQFF. In DNA, the CDR3 is TGTGCCATCAGTGAGGCGGGAGACTCCTACAATGAGCAGTTCTTC.

This clone turned up a few times. The V call is TRBV6-1, the J call TRBJ2-7, with unresolved D. The V and J ends lost 2 bases and 6 bases respectively, with 14 bases between them. The CDR3 is 14 residues long. Germline loops: CDR1 MNHNS, CDR2 SASEGT. In DNA, the CDR3 is TGTGCCAGCAGTGAACTGGTTTCGTGGGCCGAGCAGTACTTC. Protein sequence: CASSELVSWAEQYF.

The V call is TRBV18, the J call TRBJ1-1; D unclear. Germline CDR1 is KGHSH and CDR2 is LQKENI. Trimming took 2 bases from V and 7 from J, leaving 11 bases between them. This CDR3 is 13 amino acids long. CDR3 residues: CASSPSLVDEAFF. CDR3 bases: TGTGCCAGCTCACCAAGTCTAGTAGATGAAGCTTTCTTT.

V usage is TRBV7-2 and J usage is TRBJ2-1, with D tentatively TRBD2 (6 bases). In germline, CDR1 is SGHTA, CDR2 FQGNSA. Between the trimmed V and J ends, which lost 1 base and 5 bases, there was a span of 15 bases. The CDR3 totals 16 residues. This chain's CDR3 is CASSLGPGLIHNEQFF. CDR3 bases: TGTGCCAGCAGCTTAGGGCCGGGACTTATACACAATGAGCAGTTCTTC.

This clone was picked up one time. This sequence joins TRBV7-2 and TRBJ2-3; TRBD1 aligns across 9 bases. Germline V gene lookup returns CDR1 SGHTA and CDR2 FQGNSA. The V and J ends lost 4 bases and 6 bases, in that order; junction bases with no gene match: 11. The CDR3 is made up of 16 amino acids. The CDR3 bases are TGTGCCAGCAGCTCCTTTGGGACAGGGATTTCTGATACGCAGTATTTT. Translating it yields CASSSFGTGISDTQYF.

The chain is built from TRBV20-1 and TRBJ1-1; possible D gene TRBD1, 6 bases. V was clipped by 3 bases and J by 4 bases, with 9 bases between them. The V gene's germline CDR1 is DFQATT and CDR2 SNEGSKA (reference sequence). The CDR3 covers 12 residues. CDR3 sequence: CSASNRVTEAFF. DNA for the CDR3: TGCAGTGCTAGTAACAGGGTCACTGAAGCTTTCTTT.

The chain couples TRBV28 to TRBJ1-2; D call uncertain. Germline values: CDR1 MDHEN, CDR2 SYDVKM. V lost 8 bases to trimming and J lost 2 bases, with 6 bases between them. The CDR3 has 11 residues. The DNA for the CDR3 is TGTGCCAGCTACCTAAACTATGGCTACACCTTC. Its protein is CASYLNYGYTF.

The V gene is TRBV5-1, the J gene TRBJ2-2; the match to TRBD1 covers 9 bases. The length of the CDR3 is 14 residues. The germline V gene encodes CDR1 SGHRS and CDR2 YFSETQ. V gave up 2 bases and J gave up 5 bases; unmatched junction bases: 1. The CDR3 nucleotides are TGCGCCAGCAGCTTACAGGGGGCAACCGGGGAGCTGTTTTTT. Amino acids: CASSLQGATGELFF.

This clone has a single count. The chain couples TRBV10-3 to TRBJ2-1; D gene ambiguous. This CDR3 spans 12 amino acids. Germline V CDR1 and CDR2: ENHRY, SYGVKD. V lost 4 bases and J lost 12, with 13 bases in between. The CDR3 DNA sequence: TGTGCCATCAGTGTAGGTCAGGTAGGGCAGTTCTTC. Residues: CAISVGQVGQFF.

There are a few counts of this clone. This chain connects TRBV4-2 to TRBJ2-7, with 7 positions matching TRBD1. The germline gives CDR1 LGHNA, CDR2 YNFKEQ. The CDR3 spans 15 residues. The junction had 8 bases not matched to a gene; V was cut back by 6 bases and J by 0 bases. CDR3 in amino acids: CASSDGQVSSYEQYF. The CDR3 DNA reads TGTGCCAGCAGTGACGGACAGGTGAGCTCCTACGAGCAGTACTTC.

The chain recombines TRBV24-1 with TRBJ2-2, with D maybe TRBD1 (6 bases). CDR1 is KGHDR, CDR2 SFDVKD, per germline. There are 13 residues in the CDR3. The V gene lost 5 bases and the J gene lost 5 bases, with 8 bases spanning the gap. CDR3 coding DNA: TGTGCCACCAGTGCCGGGACAACCGGGGAGCTGTTTTTT. It specifies CATSAGTTGELFF.

The chain carries TRBV3-1 (or the pseudogene TRBV3-2) and TRBJ1-3, with D hard to call. Germline assignment: CDR1 LGHDT and CDR2 YNNKEL (reference sequence). With 4 bases removed from V and 0 bases from J, the gap between germline ends came to 7 bases. The CDR3 covers 14 residues. CDR3: CASSPMSSGNTIYF. The CDR3 bases are TGTGCCAGCAGCCCAATGAGCTCTGGAAACACCATATATTTT.

The V call is TRBV2, the J call TRBJ2-1; TRBD1 matches 10 bases. Germline V gives CDR1 SNHLY, CDR2 FYNNEI. V was clipped by 4 bases and J by 12 bases; unmatched bases: 12. This CDR3 is built from 15 residues. The DNA of the CDR3 is TGTGCCAGCAGTGTCCGGGACAGGGGAGCGTCTGTGCAGTTCTTC. This gives the protein CASSVRDRGASVQFF.